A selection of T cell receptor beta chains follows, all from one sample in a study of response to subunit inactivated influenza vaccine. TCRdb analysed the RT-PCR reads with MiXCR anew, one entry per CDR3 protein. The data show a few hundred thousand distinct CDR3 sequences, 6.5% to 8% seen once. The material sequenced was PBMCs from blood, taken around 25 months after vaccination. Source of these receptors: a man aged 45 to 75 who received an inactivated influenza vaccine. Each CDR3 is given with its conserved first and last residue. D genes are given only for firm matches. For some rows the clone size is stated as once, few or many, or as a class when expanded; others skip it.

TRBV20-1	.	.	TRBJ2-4	CSLGDLAKNIQYF	TGCAGCCTTGGGGATCTAGCCAAAAACATTCAGTACTTC
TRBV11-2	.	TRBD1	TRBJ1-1	CASSLDIGGRGHLSAFF	TGTGCCAGCAGCTTAGACATTGGGGGTAGGGGGCATTTGTCAGCTTTCTTT
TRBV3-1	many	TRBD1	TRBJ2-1	CASGNPGTVYNEQFF	TGTGCCAGCGGAAACCCCGGGACAGTGTACAATGAGCAGTTCTTC
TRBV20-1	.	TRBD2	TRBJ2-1	CSARDRRLADYNEQFF	TGCAGTGCTAGAGATAGGAGACTAGCGGACTACAATGAGCAGTTCTTC
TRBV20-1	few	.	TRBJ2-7	CSARRDEQYF	TGCAGTGCCCGCCGGGACGAGCAGTACTTC
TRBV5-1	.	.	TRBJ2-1	CASSASGSKQFF	TGCGCCAGCAGCGCCTCCGGGAGTAAGCAGTTCTTC
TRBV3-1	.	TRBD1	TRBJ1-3	CASGRGLAGNTIYF	TGTGCCAGCGGTAGGGGGCTAGCTGGAAACACCATATATTTT
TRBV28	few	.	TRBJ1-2	CASSLSGGARGYTF	TGTGCCAGCAGTTTAAGCGGGGGGGCACGTGGCTACACCTTC
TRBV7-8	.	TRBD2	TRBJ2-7	CASSLVLVRDYGFKDEQYF	TGTGCCAGCAGCTTAGTCCTCGTCCGGGACTACGGATTTAAGGACGAGCAGTACTTC
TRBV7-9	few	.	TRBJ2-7	CASSLDGRPSYEQYF	TGTGCCAGCAGCTTAGACGGCAGACCCTCCTACGAGCAGTACTTC
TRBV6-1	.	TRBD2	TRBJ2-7	CASRLGLAGPGSYEQYF	TGTGCCAGCAGACTAGGACTAGCGGGACCGGGATCCTACGAGCAGTACTTC
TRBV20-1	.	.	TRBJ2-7	CSATRGNYEQYF	TGCAGTGCTACCCGAGGAAACTACGAGCAGTACTTC
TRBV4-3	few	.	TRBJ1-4	CASSQERTGPNEKLFF	TGCGCCAGCAGCCAGGAAAGGACGGGGCCGAATGAAAAACTGTTTTTT
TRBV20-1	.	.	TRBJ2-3	CSAARDGTDTQYF	TGCAGTGCTGCCAGGGATGGCACAGATACGCAGTATTTT
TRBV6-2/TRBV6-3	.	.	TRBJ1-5	CASRDVSNQPQHF	TGTGCCAGCAGGGACGTTAGCAATCAGCCCCAGCATTTT
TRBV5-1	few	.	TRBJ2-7	CASSLADFPGADEQYF	TGCGCCAGCAGCTTGGCGGATTTTCCCGGAGCCGACGAGCAGTACTTC
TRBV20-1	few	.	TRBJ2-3	CSARDYVGGQYF	TGCAGTGCTAGAGATTACGTGGGGGGGCAATATTTT
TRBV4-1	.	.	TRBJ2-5	CASSQEGSLETQYF	TGCGCCAGCAGCCAAGAGGGCAGCTTAGAGACCCAGTACTTC
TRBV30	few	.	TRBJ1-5	CAWSVGISPRKQPQHF	TGTGCCTGGAGTGTAGGTATCAGTCCAAGGAAACAGCCCCAGCATTTT
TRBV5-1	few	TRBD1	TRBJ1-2	CASSLEAGGFDGYTF	TGCGCCAGCAGCTTGGAGGCAGGGGGCTTCGATGGCTACACCTTC
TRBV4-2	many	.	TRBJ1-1	CASSPMRETEAFF	TGTGCCAGCAGCCCCATGAGGGAAACTGAAGCTTTCTTT
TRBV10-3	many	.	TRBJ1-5	CAISQGVDQPQHF	TGTGCCATCAGTCAGGGCGTAGACCAGCCCCAGCATTTT
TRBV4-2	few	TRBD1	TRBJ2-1	CASSYFTGTGRDEQFF	TGTGCCAGCAGCTACTTCACCGGGACAGGGCGGGATGAGCAGTTCTTC
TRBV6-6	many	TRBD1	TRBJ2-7	CASSYRDRVEYF	TGTGCCAGCAGTTACCGGGACAGGGTTGAGTACTTC
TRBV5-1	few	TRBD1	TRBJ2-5	CASSFSGQGARAQYF	TGCGCCAGCAGCTTCTCAGGACAGGGAGCCAGGGCCCAGTACTTC
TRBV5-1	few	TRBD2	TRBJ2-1	CASSLVASGRDEQFF	TGCGCCAGCAGCTTGGTGGCGTCAGGGAGGGATGAGCAGTTCTTC
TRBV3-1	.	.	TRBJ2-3	CASSQDVGNTDTQYF	TGTGCCAGCAGCCAAGACGTGGGGAACACAGATACGCAGTATTTT
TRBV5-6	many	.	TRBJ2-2	CASSLEGRTDNTGELFF	TGTGCCAGCAGCTTGGAGGGGAGGACCGATAACACCGGGGAGCTGTTTTTT
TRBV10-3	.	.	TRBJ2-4	CAISESSMRGGKNIQYF	TGTGCCATCAGTGAGTCCTCTATGCGTGGGGGCAAAAACATTCAGTACTTT
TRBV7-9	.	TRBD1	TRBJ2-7	CASSFSPGQDYEQYF	TGTGCCAGCAGCTTTTCACCGGGACAGGACTACGAGCAGTACTTC
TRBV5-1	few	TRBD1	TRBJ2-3	CASSSSTGPDTQYF	TGCGCCAGCAGCTCCTCGACAGGGCCAGATACGCAGTATTTT
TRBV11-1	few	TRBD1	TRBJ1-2	CASSLAWGPDDRATHYGYTF	TGTGCCAGCAGCTTAGCATGGGGACCTGACGACAGGGCCACACACTATGGCTACACCTTC
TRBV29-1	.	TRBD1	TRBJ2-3	CSVGTGMADTQYF	TGCAGCGTGGGGACAGGGATGGCAGATACGCAGTATTTT
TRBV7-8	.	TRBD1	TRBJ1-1	CASSPGTGWTEAFF	TGTGCCAGCAGCCCAGGGACAGGGTGGACTGAAGCTTTCTTT
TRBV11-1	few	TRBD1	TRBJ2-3	CASSLPGTGRNTQYF	TGTGCCAGCAGCTTACCCGGGACAGGGCGGAATACGCAGTATTTT
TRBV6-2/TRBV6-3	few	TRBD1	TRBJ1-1	CASSSPNLDRDAFF	TGTGCCAGCAGTTCCCCTAACCTCGACAGGGACGCTTTCTTT
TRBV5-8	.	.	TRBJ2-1	CASSLAGRLGNEQFF	TGTGCCAGCAGCTTGGCCGGCCGCCTTGGGAATGAGCAGTTCTTC
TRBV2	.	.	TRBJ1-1	CASVGGWAQAFF	TGTGCCAGCGTGGGGGGCTGGGCCCAAGCTTTCTTT
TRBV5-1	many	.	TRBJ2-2	CASSSGMGTGELFF	TGCGCCAGCAGCTCGGGAATGGGAACCGGGGAGCTGTTTTTT
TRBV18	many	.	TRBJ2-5	CASSPSVGSSQYF	TGTGCCAGCTCTCCTAGCGTGGGGAGTTCCCAGTACTTC
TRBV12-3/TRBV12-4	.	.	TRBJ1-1	CASSFTPLGGGGEAFF	TGTGCCAGCAGTTTTACCCCCTTGGGGGGAGGAGGTGAAGCTTTCTTT
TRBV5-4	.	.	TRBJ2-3	CASSLQTSTDTQYF	TGTGCCAGCAGCCTACAGACAAGCACAGATACGCAGTATTTT
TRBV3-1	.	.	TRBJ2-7	CASARGAGLGSYEQYF	TGTGCCAGCGCTCGGGGTGCAGGGTTAGGGTCCTACGAGCAGTACTTC
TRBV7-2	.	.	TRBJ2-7	CASRSGIGPYEQYF	TGTGCCAGCAGGAGCGGTATCGGACCCTACGAGCAGTACTTC
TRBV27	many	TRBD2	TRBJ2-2	CASSGVLAVDNTGELFF	TGTGCCAGCAGTGGGGTTCTAGCGGTAGATAACACCGGGGAGCTGTTTTTT
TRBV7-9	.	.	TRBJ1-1	CASSSSGNTEAFF	TGTGCCAGCAGCTCCAGTGGGAACACTGAAGCTTTCTTT